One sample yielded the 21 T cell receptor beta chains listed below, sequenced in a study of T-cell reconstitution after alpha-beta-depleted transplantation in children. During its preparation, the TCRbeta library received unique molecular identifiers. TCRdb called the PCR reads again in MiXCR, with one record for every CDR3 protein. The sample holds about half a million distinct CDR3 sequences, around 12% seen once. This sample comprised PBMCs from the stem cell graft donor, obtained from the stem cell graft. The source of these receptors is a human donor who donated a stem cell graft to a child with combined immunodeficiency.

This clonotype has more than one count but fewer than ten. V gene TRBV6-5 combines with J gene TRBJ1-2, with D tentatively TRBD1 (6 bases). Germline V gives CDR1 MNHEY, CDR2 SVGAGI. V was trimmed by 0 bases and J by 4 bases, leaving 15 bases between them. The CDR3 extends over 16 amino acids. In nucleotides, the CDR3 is TGTGCCAGCAGTTACTCGATCGGGGGGCCTAGCTATGGCTACACCTTC. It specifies CASSYSIGGPSYGYTF.

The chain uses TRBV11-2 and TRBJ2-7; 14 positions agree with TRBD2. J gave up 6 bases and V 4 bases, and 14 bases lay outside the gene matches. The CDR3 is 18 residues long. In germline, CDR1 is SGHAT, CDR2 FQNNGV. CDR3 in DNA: TGTGCCAGCAGCTCAGATCAACCGGGACTAGCGGGAGTCTCCGAGCAGTACTTC. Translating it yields CASSSDQPGLAGVSEQYF.

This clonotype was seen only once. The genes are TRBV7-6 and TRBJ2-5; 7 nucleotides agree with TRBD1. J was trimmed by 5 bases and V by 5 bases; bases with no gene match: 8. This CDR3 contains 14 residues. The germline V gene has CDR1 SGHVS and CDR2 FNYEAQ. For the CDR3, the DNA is TGTGCCAGCAGCCAGCCCAGGGGGATGGAGACCCAGTACTTC. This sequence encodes CASSQPRGMETQYF.

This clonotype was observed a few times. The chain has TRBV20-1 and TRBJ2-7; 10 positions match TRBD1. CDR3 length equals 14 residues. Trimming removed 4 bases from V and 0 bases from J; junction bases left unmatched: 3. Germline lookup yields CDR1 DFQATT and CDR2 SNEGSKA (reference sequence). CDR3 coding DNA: TGCAGTGCTATCCGGGACAGGGGCTCCTACGAGCAGTACTTC. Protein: CSAIRDRGSYEQYF.

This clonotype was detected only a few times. The CDR3 DNA sequence: TGTGCCAGCAGCTTAAGGTACCCAGTCGAGCAGTACTTC. Amino acids: CASSLRYPVEQYF. The chain couples TRBV7-8 to TRBJ2-7; D uncertain. This CDR3 is 13 amino acids long. Per germline, CDR1 SGHVS and CDR2 FQNEAQ. V lost 2 bases, J lost 6 bases, and 11 bases lay in between.

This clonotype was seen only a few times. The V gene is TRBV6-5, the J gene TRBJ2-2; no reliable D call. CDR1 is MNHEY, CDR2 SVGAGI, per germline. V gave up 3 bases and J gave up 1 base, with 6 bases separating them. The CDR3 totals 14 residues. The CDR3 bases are TGTGCCAGCAGTTATAATCGGAACACCGGGGAGCTGTTTTTT. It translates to CASSYNRNTGELFF.

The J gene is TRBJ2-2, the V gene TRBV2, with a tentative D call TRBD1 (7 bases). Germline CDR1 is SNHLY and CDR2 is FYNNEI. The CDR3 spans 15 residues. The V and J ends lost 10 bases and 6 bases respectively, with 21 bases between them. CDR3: CATQRGAGGSGELFF. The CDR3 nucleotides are TGTGCCACCCAAAGAGGGGCAGGGGGGTCCGGGGAGCTGTTTTTT.

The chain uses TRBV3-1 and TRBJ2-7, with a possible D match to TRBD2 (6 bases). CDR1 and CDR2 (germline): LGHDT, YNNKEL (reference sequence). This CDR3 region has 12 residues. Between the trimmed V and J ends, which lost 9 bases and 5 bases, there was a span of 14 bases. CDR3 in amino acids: CASHGGGHEQYF. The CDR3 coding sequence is TGTGCCAGTCATGGGGGAGGTCACGAGCAGTACTTC.

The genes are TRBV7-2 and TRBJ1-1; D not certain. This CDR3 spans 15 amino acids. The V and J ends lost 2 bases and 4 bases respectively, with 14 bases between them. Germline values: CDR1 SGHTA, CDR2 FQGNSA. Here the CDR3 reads CASSLNLIRGTEAFF. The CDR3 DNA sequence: TGTGCCAGCAGCTTAAACTTAATTCGAGGCACTGAAGCTTTCTTT.

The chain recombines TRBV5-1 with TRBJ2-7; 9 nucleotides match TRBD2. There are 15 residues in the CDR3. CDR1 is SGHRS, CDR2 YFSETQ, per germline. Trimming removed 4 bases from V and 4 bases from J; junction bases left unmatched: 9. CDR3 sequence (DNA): TGCGCCAGCAGCCGCTTGGGGACTAGCAGATACGAGCAGTACTTC. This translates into CASSRLGTSRYEQYF.

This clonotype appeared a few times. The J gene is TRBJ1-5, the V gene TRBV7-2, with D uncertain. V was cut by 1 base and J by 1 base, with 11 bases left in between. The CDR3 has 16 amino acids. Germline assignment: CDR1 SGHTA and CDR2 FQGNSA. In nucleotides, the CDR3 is TGTGCCAGCAGCTTAGACTTAGGTCGGAGCAATCAGCCCCAGCATTTT. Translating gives CASSLDLGRSNQPQHF.

CDR3: CASSYGGNYEQYF. In nucleotides, the CDR3 is TGTGCCAGCAGTTACGGGGGGAACTACGAGCAGTACTTC. The gene calls are TRBV6-2 or TRBV6-3 and TRBJ2-7, with D perhaps matching TRBD2 (6 bases). Germline CDR1 MNHEY, CDR2 SVGEGT. This CDR3 contains 13 residues. Trimming shortened V by 2 bases and J by 3 bases, and 8 bases separated the two germline ends.

CDR3 region: CASSPPSFGTSEYNEQFF. The CDR3 DNA follows: TGTGCCAGCAGCCCTCCCTCCTTTGGGACTAGCGAGTACAATGAGCAGTTCTTC. This chain links TRBV11-1 with TRBJ2-1, with 10 bases lining up with TRBD2. The CDR3 runs to 18 residues. The V and J ends lost 5 bases and 4 bases, in that order; junction bases with no gene match: 14. Germline V lookup: CDR1 SGHAT, CDR2 FQDESV (reference sequence). The full variable domain, in which reference TRBV11-1 and TRBJ2-1 provide the parts outside the CDR3, is EAEVAQSPRYKITEKSQAVAFWCDPISGHATLYWYRQILGQGPELLVQFQDESVVDDSQLPKDRFSAERLKGVDSTLKIQPAELGDSAMYLCASSPPSFGTSEYNEQFFGPGTRLTVL.

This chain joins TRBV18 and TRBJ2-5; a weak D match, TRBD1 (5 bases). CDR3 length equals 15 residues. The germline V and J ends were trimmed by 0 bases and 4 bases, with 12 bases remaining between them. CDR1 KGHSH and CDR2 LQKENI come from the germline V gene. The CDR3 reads CASSPPGQGRETQYF. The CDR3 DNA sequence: TGTGCCAGCTCACCACCGGGTCAGGGAAGAGAGACCCAGTACTTC.

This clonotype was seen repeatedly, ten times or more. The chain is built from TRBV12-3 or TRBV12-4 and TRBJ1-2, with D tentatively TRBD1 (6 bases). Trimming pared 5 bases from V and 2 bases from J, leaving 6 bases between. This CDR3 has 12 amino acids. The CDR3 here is CASSGQNYGYTF. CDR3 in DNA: TGTGCCAGCAGTGGACAGAACTATGGCTACACCTTC.

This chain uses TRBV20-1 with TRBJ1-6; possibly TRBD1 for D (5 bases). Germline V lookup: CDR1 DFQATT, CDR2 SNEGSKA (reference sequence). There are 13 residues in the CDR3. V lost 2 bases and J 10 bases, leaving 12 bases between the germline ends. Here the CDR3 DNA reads TGCAGTGCTAGAAGGGGCAGCGCCTCACCCCTCCACTTT. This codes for CSARRGSASPLHF.

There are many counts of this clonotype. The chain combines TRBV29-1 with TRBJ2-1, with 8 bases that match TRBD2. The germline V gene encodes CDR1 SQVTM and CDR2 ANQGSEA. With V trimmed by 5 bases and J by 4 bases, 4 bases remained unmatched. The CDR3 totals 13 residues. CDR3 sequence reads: CSVLLAVYNEQFF. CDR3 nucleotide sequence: TGCAGCGTTTTACTAGCGGTTTACAATGAGCAGTTCTTC.

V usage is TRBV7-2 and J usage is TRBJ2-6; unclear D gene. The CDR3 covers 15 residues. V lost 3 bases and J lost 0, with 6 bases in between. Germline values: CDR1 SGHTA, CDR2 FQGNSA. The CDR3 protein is CASSFQVSGANVLTF. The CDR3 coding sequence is TGTGCCAGCAGCTTCCAGGTCTCTGGGGCCAACGTCCTGACTTTC. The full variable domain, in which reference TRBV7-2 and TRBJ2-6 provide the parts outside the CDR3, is GAGVSQSPSNKVTEKGKDVELRCDPISGHTALYWYRQSLGQGLEFLIYFQGNSAPDKSGLPSDRFSAERTGGSVSTLTIQRTQQEDSAVYLCASSFQVSGANVLTFGAGSRLTVL.

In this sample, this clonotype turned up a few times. The CDR3 DNA is TGTGCCAGCGGACGAAGCCAGACCTACAATGAGCAGTTCTTC. Its translation: CASGRSQTYNEQFF. The chain is built from TRBV2 and TRBJ2-1; no reliable D call. Germline V gene lookup returns CDR1 SNHLY and CDR2 FYNNEI. The V end lost 8 bases, the J end lost 2 bases, and 13 bases lay between the germline ends. The CDR3 has 14 amino acids. Based on the CDR3 plus reference TRBV2 and TRBJ2-1, the full variable domain is EPEVTQTPSHQVTQMGQEVILRCVPISNHLYFYWYRQILGQKVEFLVSFYNNEISEKSEIFDDQFSVERPDGSNFTLKIRSTKLEDSAMYFCASGRSQTYNEQFFGPGTRLTVL.

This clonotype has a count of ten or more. The CDR3 coding sequence is TGTGCCAGCAGCTTAGCAAGGTTTGCCGGGGAGCTGTTTTTT. It translates to CASSLARFAGELFF. The J gene is TRBJ2-2, the V gene TRBV7-2; D is undetermined. The CDR3 extends over 14 amino acids. Germline CDR1 reads SGHTA; CDR2 reads FQGNSA. V dropped 0 bases and J dropped 6 bases, with 8 bases sitting between them. Supplemented by reference TRBV7-2 and TRBJ2-2, the full variable domain reads GAGVSQSPSNKVTEKGKDVELRCDPISGHTALYWYRQSLGQGLEFLIYFQGNSAPDKSGLPSDRFSAERTGGSVSTLTIQRTQQEDSAVYLCASSLARFAGELFFGEGSRLTVL.

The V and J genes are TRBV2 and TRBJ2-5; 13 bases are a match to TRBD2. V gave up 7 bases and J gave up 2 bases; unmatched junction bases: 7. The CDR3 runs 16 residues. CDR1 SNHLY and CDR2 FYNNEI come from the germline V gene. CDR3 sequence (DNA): TGTGCCAGCAAGACTAGCGGGGGGTCACTACAAGAGACCCAGTACTTC. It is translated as CASKTSGGSLQETQYF.